This paragraph reports one TCR beta chain. No cognate antigen has been identified for it. Base qualities are not recorded, but no much larger clone differs from it by a single base. The sample originates from a study of control samples from healthy donors and cancer patients (dated by TCRdb to the early 2020s). The method behind the library was the immunoSEQ multiplex PCR assay. TCRdb's version of the immuneACCESS table is confined to in-frame rearrangements and falls short of the full clone set. An unresolved V gene accounts for under half of the shortfall where checked; the remainder is of unknown origin. Present in this sample are about 94,000 clones, 90% of which were seen just once. About 4% of the sample comes from the top ten. The CDR3 has 14 amino acids, counting the end cysteine and phenylalanine. The DNA shown is the 42-base CDR3, in frame from base 1. The junction carries 10 bases between V and J, which are trimmed by 3 bases and 1 base respectively. For CDR1 and CDR2, the germline V gene (reference sequence) lists SEHNR and FQNEAQ.

The rearranged segments are TRBV7-9 and TRBJ2-7; the D gene is unclear. Sequenced: blood. The origin of this receptor is a woman younger than 30 in good health. The CDR3 protein: CASSFGSLSYEQYF. The base sequence is TGTGCCAGCAGCTTTGGCAGTTTATCCTACGAGCAGTACTTC.